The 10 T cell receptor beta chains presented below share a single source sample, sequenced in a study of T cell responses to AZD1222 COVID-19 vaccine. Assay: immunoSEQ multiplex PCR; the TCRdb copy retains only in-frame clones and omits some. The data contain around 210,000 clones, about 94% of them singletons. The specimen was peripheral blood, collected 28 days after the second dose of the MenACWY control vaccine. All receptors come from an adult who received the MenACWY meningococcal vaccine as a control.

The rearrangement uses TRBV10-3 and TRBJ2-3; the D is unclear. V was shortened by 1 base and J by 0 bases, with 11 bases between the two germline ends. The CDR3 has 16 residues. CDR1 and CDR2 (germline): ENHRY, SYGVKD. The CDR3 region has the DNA TGTGCCATCAGTGAGTTTGTAGGGTTTAGCACAGATACGCAGTATTTT. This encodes CAISEFVGFSTDTQYF.

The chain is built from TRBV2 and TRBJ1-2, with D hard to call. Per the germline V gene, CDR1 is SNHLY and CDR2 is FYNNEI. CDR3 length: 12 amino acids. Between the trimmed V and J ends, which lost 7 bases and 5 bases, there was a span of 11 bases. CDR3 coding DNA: TGTGCCAGCATAGGAGGAGCTTATGGCTACACCTTC. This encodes CASIGGAYGYTF. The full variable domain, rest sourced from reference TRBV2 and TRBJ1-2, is EPEVTQTPSHQVTQMGQEVILRCVPISNHLYFYWYRQILGQKVEFLVSFYNNEISEKSEIFDDQFSVERPDGSNFTLKIRSTKLEDSAMYFCASIGGAYGYTFGSGTRLTVV.

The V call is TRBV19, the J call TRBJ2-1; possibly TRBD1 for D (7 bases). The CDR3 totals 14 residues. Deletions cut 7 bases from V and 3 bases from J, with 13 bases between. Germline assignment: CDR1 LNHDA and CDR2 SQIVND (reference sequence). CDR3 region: CASMRDSDYNEQFF. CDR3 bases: TGTGCCAGTATGCGGGACAGTGACTACAATGAGCAGTTCTTC.

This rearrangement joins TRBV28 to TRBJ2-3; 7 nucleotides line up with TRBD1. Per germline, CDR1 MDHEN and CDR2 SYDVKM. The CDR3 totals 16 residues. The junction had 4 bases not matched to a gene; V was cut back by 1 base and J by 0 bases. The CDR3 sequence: CASSLFGTDSTDTQYF. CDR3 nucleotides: TGTGCCAGCAGTTTATTCGGGACAGATAGCACAGATACGCAGTATTTT.

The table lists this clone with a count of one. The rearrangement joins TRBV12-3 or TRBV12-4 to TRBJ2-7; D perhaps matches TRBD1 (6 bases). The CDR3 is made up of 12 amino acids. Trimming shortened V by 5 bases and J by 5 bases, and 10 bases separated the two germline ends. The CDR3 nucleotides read TGTGCCAGCAGTACAGGGATGAACGAGCAGTACTTC. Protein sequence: CASSTGMNEQYF.

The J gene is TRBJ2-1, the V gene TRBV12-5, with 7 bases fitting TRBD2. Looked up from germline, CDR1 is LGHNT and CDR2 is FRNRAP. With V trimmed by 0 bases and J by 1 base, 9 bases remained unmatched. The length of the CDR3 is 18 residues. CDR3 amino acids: CASGLVLAPSGSYNEQFF. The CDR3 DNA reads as TGTGCTAGTGGTTTGGTACTAGCGCCATCTGGGTCCTACAATGAGCAGTTCTTC. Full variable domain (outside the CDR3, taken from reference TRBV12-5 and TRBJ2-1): DARVTQTPRHKVTEMGQEVTMRCQPILGHNTVFWYRQTMMQGLELLAYFRNRAPLDDSGMPKDRFSAEMPDATLATLKIQPSEPRDSAVYFCASGLVLAPSGSYNEQFFGPGTRLTVL.

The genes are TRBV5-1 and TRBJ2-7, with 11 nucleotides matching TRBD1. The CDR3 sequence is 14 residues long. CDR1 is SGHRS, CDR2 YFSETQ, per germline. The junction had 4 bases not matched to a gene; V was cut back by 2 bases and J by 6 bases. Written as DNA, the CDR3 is TGCGCCAGCAGCTTCGGACAGGGGGCGCCCGAGCAGTACTTC. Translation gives CASSFGQGAPEQYF.

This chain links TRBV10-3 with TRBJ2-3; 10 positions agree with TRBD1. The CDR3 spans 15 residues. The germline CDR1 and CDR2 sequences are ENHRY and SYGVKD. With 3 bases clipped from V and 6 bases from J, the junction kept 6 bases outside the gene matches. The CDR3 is CAISDRDRGEDTQYF. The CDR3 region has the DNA TGTGCCATCAGTGATAGGGACAGGGGCGAGGATACGCAGTATTTT.

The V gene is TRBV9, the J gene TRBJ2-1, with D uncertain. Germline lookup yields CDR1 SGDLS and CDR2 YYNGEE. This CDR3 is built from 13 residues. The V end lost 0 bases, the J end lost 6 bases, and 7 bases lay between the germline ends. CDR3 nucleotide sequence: TGTGCCAGCAGCGTAGCTTCAGGCAATGAGCAGTTCTTC. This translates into CASSVASGNEQFF.

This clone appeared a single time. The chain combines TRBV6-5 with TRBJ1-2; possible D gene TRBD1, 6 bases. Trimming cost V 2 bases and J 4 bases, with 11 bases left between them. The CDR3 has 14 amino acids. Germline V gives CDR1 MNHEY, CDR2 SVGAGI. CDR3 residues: CASSYQGTSYGYTF. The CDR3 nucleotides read TGTGCCAGCAGTTACCAGGGGACCTCCTATGGCTACACCTTC.